This T cell receptor beta chain was sequenced for a study of regulatory T cells in long-lasting Graves disease. Time point denoted: newly diagnosed GD, antithyroid drugs for less than 3 months. Making the TCR library involved RNA that had been extracted from PBMCs. For TCR beta, libraries came from iRepertoire HTBI primers and Arm-PCR of CDR3 regions. MiXCR, run by TCRdb on the multiplex PCR reads, gives a single entry per CDR3 protein. This table has just over 600,000 distinct CDR3 sequences, around 15% appearing once. This clonotype appeared many times. Its antigen is undetermined. Overall study findings and caveats: Preferential use of TRBV28, TRBJ1-2 and TRBJ2-5 was seen in persistent disease.

V was cut by 3 bases and J by 0 bases, with 8 bases left in between. Germline V lookup: CDR1 MDHEN, CDR2 SYDVKM. The CDR3 has 14 residues. These data are also associated with another study on T cells in Graves' hyperthyroidism and ophthalmopathy.

The sequenced sample was peripheral blood mononuclear cells (PBMCs), obtained at new diagnosis, from a patient treated with antithyroid drugs. The chain employs TRBV28 and TRBJ1-2, with D possibly TRBD1 on 6 matching bases. The sequence was collected from a woman in her thirties with Graves disease. The CDR3 reads CASSFRDTNYGYTF. The CDR3, as DNA: TGTGCCAGCAGTTTTCGGGACACTAACTATGGCTACACCTTC.